The 32 T cell receptor beta chains listed next were all sequenced from one sample in a study of neurological immune-mediated disorders. MiXCR, applied by TCRdb to the 5' RACE reads, yields one record per CDR3 protein. The table lists tens of thousands of distinct CDR3 sequences, approximately 11% of them singletons. Time point in this sample: longitudinal time-point 1 (baseline). Sequencing used PBMCs. The receptors shown here come from a male donor with HTLV-1-associated myelopathy (HAM/TSP).

Of note for this clonotype: This may stem from a read error, because a much larger clone lies one nucleotide away. The chain is built from TRBV28 and TRBJ2-7, with a weak D call TRBD1 (5 bases). The V gene's germline CDR1 is MDHEN and CDR2 SYDVKM. CDR3 length equals 14 residues. The CDR3 here is CASSFYPGPYDQYF. The CDR3, as DNA: TGTGCCAGCAGTTTTTATCCAGGGCCCTACGATCAGTACTTC. The whole variable domain, filled in from reference TRBV28 and TRBJ2-7, reads DVKVTQSSRYLVKRTGEKVFLECVQDMDHENMFWYRQDPGLGLRLIYFSYDVKMKEKGDIPEGYSVSREKKERFSLILESASTNQTSMYLCASSFYPGPYDQYFGPGTRLTVT.

J is TRBJ2-4 and V is TRBV12-3 or TRBV12-4; D possibly corresponds to TRBD1 (6 bases). The V and J ends lost 4 bases and 5 bases respectively, with 15 bases between them. CDR3 size: 15 residues. The CDR3 DNA reads TGTGCCAGCAGTTCAGTCGTGCCAGGGGAAAACATTCAGTACTTC. Translating gives CASSSVVPGENIQYF.

This clonotype was seen repeatedly, ten times or more. The rearrangement links TRBV12-3 or TRBV12-4 to TRBJ1-2; D gene unclear. The ends were cut back, 2 bases at V and 7 bases at J, with 14 bases in the middle. The CDR3 length is 14 residues. CDR3 coding DNA: TGTGCCAGCAGTTTAAAGGGCGCAGGAAGTGGCTACACCTTC. This codes for CASSLKGAGSGYTF.

This clonotype was observed many times. The CDR3 spells CAISELRTGGDGQFF. As DNA, the CDR3 is TGTGCCATCAGTGAGTTACGGACAGGGGGCGACGGGCAGTTCTTC. The chain is built from TRBV10-3 and TRBJ2-1; 11 bases agree with TRBD1. The CDR3 loop spans 15 amino acids. Germline lookup yields CDR1 ENHRY and CDR2 SYGVKD. V was clipped by 1 base and J by 12 bases; unmatched bases: 8.

This clonotype was seen repeatedly, ten times or more. This rearrangement joins TRBV15 to TRBJ2-3; D is unresolved. This CDR3 contains 12 residues. Per germline, CDR1 LNHNV and CDR2 YYDKDF (reference sequence). V dropped 3 bases and J dropped 3 bases, with 4 bases sitting between them. The DNA for the CDR3 is TGTGCCACCAGCAGGATTACAGATACGCAGTATTTT. Its translation: CATSRITDTQYF.

This clonotype was counted ten times or more. V gene TRBV6-6 combines with J gene TRBJ2-5; 14 positions agree with TRBD2. This CDR3 has 14 amino acids. The junction had 6 bases not matched to a gene; V was cut back by 10 bases and J by 5 bases. The V gene's germline CDR1 is MNHNY and CDR2 SVGAGI (reference sequence). This CDR3 is CATWTSGGQETQYF. CDR3 DNA sequence: TGTGCCACCTGGACTAGCGGGGGGCAGGAGACCCAGTACTTC.

This clonotype came up many times. This chain links TRBV2 with TRBJ1-1; D possibly corresponds to TRBD1 (5 bases). Trimming took off 3 bases at V and 3 bases at J, with 11 bases between the two ends. The germline CDR1 and CDR2 sequences are SNHLY and FYNNEI. This CDR3 is 14 amino acids long. CDR3: CASSDRGGDTEAFF. The CDR3 bases are TGTGCCAGCAGTGATCGGGGGGGGGACACTGAAGCTTTCTTT.

This clonotype showed up many times. The V gene is TRBV28, the J gene TRBJ2-5, with 8 bases identical to TRBD1. CDR3 size: 14 residues. J was trimmed by 3 bases and V by 5 bases; bases with no gene match: 5. CDR1 and CDR2 from the germline V gene are MDHEN and SYDVKM. In DNA, the CDR3 is TGTGCCAGCAGTCTTACAGGGGGAAAAGAGACCCAGTACTTC. Protein sequence: CASSLTGGKETQYF.

In this sample, this clonotype turned up many times. The J gene is TRBJ2-3, the V gene TRBV25-1; maybe TRBD1 (6 bases). CDR3 size: 14 residues. Trimming left V 6 bases short and J 0 bases short, with 10 bases between. Germline V lookup: CDR1 MGHDK, CDR2 SYGVNS. The CDR3 coding sequence is TGTGCCAGCAGCAGGACAGAAAGCACAGATACGCAGTATTTT. It specifies CASSRTESTDTQYF.

This clonotype showed up many times. The V and J genes are TRBV5-1 and TRBJ2-7, with TRBD1 matching 9 bases. Germline values: CDR1 SGHRS, CDR2 YFSETQ. V dropped 2 bases and J dropped 4; count of bases not matched to a gene: 7. The CDR3 covers 15 residues. CDR3 residues: CASSFIVGQGYEQYF. In nucleotides, the CDR3 is TGCGCCAGCAGCTTCATTGTGGGACAGGGATACGAGCAGTACTTC.

Ten or more counts support this clonotype. The V call is TRBV5-1, the J call TRBJ2-2; 11 bases agree with TRBD1. Germline CDR1 reads SGHRS; CDR2 reads YFSETQ. This CDR3 region has 14 residues. V shed 4 bases, J shed 6 bases, and the junction held 2 bases outside the gene matches. This chain's CDR3 is CASSPGQGAGELFF. The CDR3 coding sequence is TGCGCCAGCAGCCCGGGACAGGGGGCCGGGGAGCTGTTTTTT.

Concerning this clonotype: One junction end does not reproduce the germline sequence, and a read error may be involved. V is TRBV15 and J is TRBJ2-3; tentatively, D is TRBD2 (5 bases). The CDR3 totals 13 residues. Germline loops: CDR1 LNHNV, CDR2 YYDKDF (reference sequence). As DNA, the CDR3 is TGTGCCACCACCAGAGAGAGGGCAGATACGCAGTATTTT. Protein sequence: CATTRERADTQYF.

This clonotype was seen repeatedly, ten times or more. J is TRBJ1-1 and V is TRBV5-1; D is uncertain. CDR3 length: 13 residues. Looked up from germline, CDR1 is SGHRS and CDR2 is YFSETQ. V lost 5 bases and J lost 1, with 9 bases in between. The CDR3 DNA reads as TGCGCCAGCAGGGCAGAGAAGAACACTGAAGCTTTCTTT. Its translation: CASRAEKNTEAFF.

This clonotype was seen repeatedly, ten times or more. The chain uses TRBV5-1 and TRBJ2-3; D possibly uses TRBD1 or TRBD2 (5 bases each). Germline V gives CDR1 SGHRS, CDR2 YFSETQ. The V end lost 8 bases, the J end lost 4 bases, and 11 bases lay between the germline ends. CDR3 length: 12 amino acids. CDR3 loop: CARQRGADTQYF. In DNA, the CDR3 is TGCGCCAGACAGCGAGGGGCAGATACGCAGTATTTT.

This clonotype was seen a few times. Being one base from a much bigger clone, this may be a read error. V is TRBV7-2 and J is TRBJ2-5, with D unresolved. The germline V gene has CDR1 SGHTA and CDR2 FQGNSA. The CDR3 has 14 residues. V lost 4 bases and J 1 base, leaving 10 bases between the germline ends. The CDR3 protein is CASSYQWSQETQYF. DNA of the CDR3: TGTGCCAGCAGCTACCAGTGGAGCCAAGAGACCCAGTACTTC.

Notes on this clonotype: At one end, the junction sequence differs from germline, possibly due to a read error. V is TRBV5-1 and J is TRBJ1-2, with TRBD1 matching over 7 bases. In germline, CDR1 is SGHRS, CDR2 YFSETQ. CDR3 length: 16 residues. The CDR3 is CASSSPGRGRDYAYTF. The CDR3 nucleotides read TGCGCCAGCAGCTCCCCCGGAAGGGGGCGAGACTATGCCTACACCTTC.

This clonotype showed up just a few times. This chain links TRBV20-1 with TRBJ1-2; no reliable D call. Germline lookup yields CDR1 DFQATT and CDR2 SNEGSKA (reference sequence). The V gene lost 4 bases and the J gene lost 2 bases, with 11 bases spanning the gap. The CDR3 totals 13 residues. The CDR3 region is CSAITQPNYGYTF. The CDR3 bases are TGCAGTGCTATCACCCAGCCAAACTATGGCTACACCTTC.

This clonotype was picked up many times. This sequence joins TRBV29-1 and TRBJ2-7; 11 nucleotides match TRBD1. There are 13 residues in the CDR3. V gave up 4 bases and J gave up 2 bases; unmatched junction bases: 1. Germline V gene data show CDR1 as SQVTM and CDR2 as ANQGSEA. The CDR3 sequence: CSVGGQGAYEQYF. CDR3 nucleotide sequence: TGCAGCGTTGGGGGACAGGGGGCCTACGAGCAGTACTTC.

The chain employs TRBV7-9 and TRBJ2-5; D uncertain. CDR3 length: 15 residues. Germline CDR1 SEHNR, CDR2 FQNEAQ (reference sequence). Deletions cut 5 bases from V and 1 base from J, with 14 bases between. The CDR3 DNA is TGTGCCAGCAGCCCATTTACAGTCAGCCAAGAGACCCAGTACTTC. It translates to CASSPFTVSQETQYF.

This clonotype came up many times. V is TRBV7-2 and J is TRBJ1-5; 11 nucleotides agree with TRBD1. This CDR3 has 16 residues. J gave up 6 bases and V 5 bases, and 9 bases lay outside the gene matches. CDR1 and CDR2 from the germline V gene are SGHTA and FQGNSA. The CDR3 protein is CASSPLGQGAGQPQHF. DNA of the CDR3: TGTGCCAGCAGCCCACTCGGACAGGGGGCAGGTCAGCCCCAGCATTTT.

This clonotype has a count of ten or more. CDR3 residues: CASSPGTAARGYTF. The CDR3 region has the DNA TGTGCCAGCAGCCCTGGCACGGCAGCAAGAGGCTACACCTTC. The V call is TRBV5-6, the J call TRBJ1-2; no clear D. The V gene lost 4 bases and the J gene lost 8 bases, with 18 bases spanning the gap. The germline V gene has CDR1 SGHDT and CDR2 YYEEEE. The CDR3 has 14 residues.

This clonotype occurred many times. This sequence joins TRBV19 and TRBJ1-6, with TRBD1 matching 7 bases. Germline CDR1 and CDR2: LNHDA and SQIVND (reference sequence). V trimming: 7 bases; J trimming: 10 bases; junction bases outside the gene matches: 4. The length of the CDR3 is 12 residues. The CDR3 loop is CASTDRESPLHF. Here the CDR3 DNA reads TGTGCCAGTACCGACAGGGAATCACCCCTCCACTTT.

This clonotype has ten or more counts. CDR3 sequence: CASSLQGDGQPQHF. DNA of the CDR3: TGCGCCAGCAGCTTACAGGGGGACGGGCAGCCCCAGCATTTT. The chain carries TRBV5-1 and TRBJ1-5, with 8 bases that match TRBD1. Per the germline V gene, CDR1 is SGHRS and CDR2 is YFSETQ. The CDR3 consists of 14 residues. J lost 7 bases, V lost 2 bases, and 5 bases had no gene match. Full variable domain (rest looked up from reference TRBV5-1 and TRBJ1-5): KAGVTQTPRYLIKTRGQQVTLSCSPISGHRSVSWYQQTPGQGLQFLFEYFSETQRNKGNFPGRFSGRQFSNSRSEMNVSTLELGDSALYLCASSLQGDGQPQHFGDGTRLSIL.

This clonotype appeared many times. The rearrangement joins TRBV5-1 to TRBJ1-2; 8 bases line up with TRBD1. With V trimmed by 2 bases and J by 3 bases, 3 bases remained unmatched. From germline, CDR1 is SGHRS and CDR2 YFSETQ. This CDR3 contains 14 residues. CDR3 region: CASSFSGQDYGYTF. The CDR3 nucleotides are TGCGCCAGCAGCTTTTCGGGACAGGACTATGGCTACACCTTC.

This clonotype turned up a few times. The genes are TRBV12-3 or TRBV12-4 and TRBJ2-2; 7 bases align to TRBD2. The CDR3 runs to 14 residues. After removal of 2 bases from V and 5 bases from J, the junction contained 2 bases not matched to a gene. The chain's CDR3 is CASSLWGGTGELFF. CDR3 DNA: TGTGCCAGCAGTTTATGGGGGGGGACCGGGGAGCTGTTTTTT.

This clonotype was detected many times. The chain uses TRBV7-2 and TRBJ1-1; D is unresolved. This CDR3 region has 14 residues. Trimming removed 1 base at V and 7 bases at J, with 13 bases between. In germline, CDR1 is SGHTA, CDR2 FQGNSA. The CDR3 loop is CASSLGRSGYEAFF. In DNA form, the CDR3 reads TGTGCCAGCAGCTTAGGTCGGTCGGGCTATGAAGCTTTCTTT.

This clonotype was counted ten times or more. V gene TRBV14 combines with J gene TRBJ1-2; D may be TRBD1 (6 bases). Per the germline V gene, CDR1 is SGHDN and CDR2 is FVKESK. Trimming pared 1 base from V and 2 bases from J, leaving 14 bases between. CDR3 length: 16 residues. CDR3 sequence reads: CASSQVSGQPNYGYTF. The CDR3 DNA sequence: TGTGCCAGCAGCCAAGTCTCAGGACAGCCCAACTATGGCTACACCTTC. The variable domain in full, with the rest retrieved from reference TRBV14 and TRBJ1-2, is EAGVTQFPSHSVIEKGQTVTLRCDPISGHDNLYWYRRVMGKEIKFLLHFVKESKQDESGMPNNRFLAERTGGTYSTLKVQPAELEDSGVYFCASSQVSGQPNYGYTFGSGTRLTVV.

This clonotype was detected ten times or more. V and J are TRBV29-1 and TRBJ1-5; perhaps TRBD1 as D (5 bases). Germline lookup yields CDR1 SQVTM and CDR2 ANQGSEA. CDR3 size: 14 residues. V dropped 7 bases and J dropped 0 bases, with 13 bases sitting between them. The CDR3 coding sequence is TGCAGCGCTAAGCAGGACAATAGCAATCAGCCCCAGCATTTT. Its protein is CSAKQDNSNQPQHF.

The sample holds a few counts of this clonotype. One base away lies a much larger clone, so this may be a sequencing read error. This sequence joins TRBV12-3 or TRBV12-4 and TRBJ2-5; tentative D call: TRBD2 (5 bases). This CDR3 has 14 residues. V gave up 1 base and J gave up 5 bases, with 11 bases separating them. The CDR3 DNA sequence: TGTGCCAGCAGTTTAGATGGGAGATGGGAGACCCAGTACTTC. Its translation is CASSLDGRWETQYF.

Many counts were recorded for this clonotype. This rearrangement joins TRBV5-1 to TRBJ2-2; D is undetermined. Between the trimmed V and J ends, which lost 7 bases and 8 bases, there was a span of 18 bases. The CDR3 length is 14 residues. Germline V gene sequence: CDR1 SGHRS, CDR2 YFSETQ. The CDR3 DNA reads as TGCGCCAGCCAGAACCCACCTACTTCGGGGGAGCTGTTTTTT. This codes for CASQNPPTSGELFF.

The CDR3 DNA reads TGTGCCAGCAGTGCCTACAGACAGGATCAGCCCCAGCATTTT. Translation: CASSAYRQDQPQHF. J is TRBJ1-5 and V is TRBV6-1; possibly TRBD1 for D (6 bases). Trimming shortened V by 4 bases and J by 5 bases, and 12 bases separated the two germline ends. Germline CDR1 MNHNS, CDR2 SASEGT. CDR3 size: 14 residues.

At least ten counts were recorded for this clonotype. V and J are TRBV6-4 and TRBJ1-6, with TRBD1 matching 7 bases. This CDR3 region has 14 residues. CDR1 MRHNA and CDR2 SNTAGT come from the germline V gene. The V gene end was trimmed by 6 bases and the J gene end by 6 bases; junction bases not matched to a gene: 5. CDR3 sequence (DNA): TGTGCCAGCAGCCCTACAGGGGTTAATTCACCCCTCCACTTT. It encodes CASSPTGVNSPLHF.